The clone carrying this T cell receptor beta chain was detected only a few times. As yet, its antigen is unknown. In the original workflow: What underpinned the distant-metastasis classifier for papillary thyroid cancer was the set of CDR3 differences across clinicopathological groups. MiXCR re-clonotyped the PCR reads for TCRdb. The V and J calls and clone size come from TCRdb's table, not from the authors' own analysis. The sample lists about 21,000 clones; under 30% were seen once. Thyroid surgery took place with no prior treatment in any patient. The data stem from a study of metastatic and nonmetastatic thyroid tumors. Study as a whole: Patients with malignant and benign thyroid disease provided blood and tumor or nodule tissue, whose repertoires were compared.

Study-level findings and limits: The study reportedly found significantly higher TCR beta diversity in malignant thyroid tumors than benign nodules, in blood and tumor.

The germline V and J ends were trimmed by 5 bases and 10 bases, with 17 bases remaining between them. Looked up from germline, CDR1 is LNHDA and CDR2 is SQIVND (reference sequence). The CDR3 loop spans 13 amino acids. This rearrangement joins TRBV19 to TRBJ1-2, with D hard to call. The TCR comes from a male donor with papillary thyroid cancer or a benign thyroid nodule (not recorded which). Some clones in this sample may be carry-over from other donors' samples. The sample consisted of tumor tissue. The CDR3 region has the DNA TGTGCCAGTAGTGAACCTATGGGAGAATCCTACACCTTC. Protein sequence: CASSEPMGESYTF.